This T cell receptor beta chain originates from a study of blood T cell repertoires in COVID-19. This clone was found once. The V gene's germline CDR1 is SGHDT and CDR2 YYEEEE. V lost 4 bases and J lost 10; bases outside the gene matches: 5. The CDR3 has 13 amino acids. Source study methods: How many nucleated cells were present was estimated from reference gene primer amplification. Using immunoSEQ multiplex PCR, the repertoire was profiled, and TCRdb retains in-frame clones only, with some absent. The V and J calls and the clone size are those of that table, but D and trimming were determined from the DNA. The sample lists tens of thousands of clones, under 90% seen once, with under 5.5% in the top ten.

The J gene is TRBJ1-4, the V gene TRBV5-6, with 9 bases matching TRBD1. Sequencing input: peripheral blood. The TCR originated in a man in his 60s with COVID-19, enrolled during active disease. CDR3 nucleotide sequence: TGTGCCAGCAGCGGGACAGGGTTGGGAAAACTGTTTTTT. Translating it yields CASSGTGLGKLFF.